One sample yielded the 13 T cell receptor beta chains listed below, sequenced in a study of a mutant IDH1 vaccine in newly diagnosed glioma. These receptors have no identified antigens. Time point in this sample: week 11, during vaccination. The study gave 300 ug of mutant IDH1 20-mer peptide per vaccine dose, with topical imiquimod. Produced via immunoSEQ multiplex PCR; TCRdb's table is partial and in-frame only. The table has some 25,000 clones, about 78% seen once; the top ten hold more than 7.5%. The sample in question was PBMCs, obtained from a glioma patient whose treatment included an IDH1 peptide vaccine. Receptor source: a woman under 30 with glioma.

V and J are TRBV7-9 and TRBJ2-1; 9 bases are shared with TRBD2. CDR1 is SEHNR and CDR2 is FQNEAQ in the germline V gene (reference sequence). This CDR3 has 14 residues. Germline trimming cut 8 bases from V and 6 bases from J; bases unmatched to any gene: 8. CDR3 in DNA: TGTGCCAGCGCTAGCGGGAATTCGGGCAATGAGCAGTTCTTC. Translating gives CASASGNSGNEQFF.

V gene TRBV29-1 combines with J gene TRBJ1-1; D possibly corresponds to TRBD1 (5 bases). CDR3 length: 12 amino acids. V lost 7 bases to trimming and J lost 0 bases, with 9 bases between them. In germline, CDR1 is SQVTM, CDR2 ANQGSEA. CDR3 sequence: CSAWGMNTEAFF. The CDR3 coding sequence is TGCAGCGCGTGGGGGATGAACACTGAAGCTTTCTTT.

The rearrangement uses TRBV10-3 and TRBJ1-2; D not certain. The CDR3 contains 16 residues. Germline V gives CDR1 ENHRY, CDR2 SYGVKD. Trimming pared 6 bases from V and 0 bases from J, leaving 17 bases between. CDR3 in amino acids: CAISSRMTDPNYGYTF. CDR3 bases: TGTGCCATCAGCTCCCGAATGACGGATCCTAACTATGGCTACACCTTC.

This chain connects TRBV9 to TRBJ2-3; unclear D gene. CDR1 is SGDLS and CDR2 is YYNGEE in the germline V gene. V was pared by 1 base and J by 0 bases, with 9 bases between. This CDR3 comprises 15 residues. Here the CDR3 reads CASSVTPSSTDTQYF. DNA for the CDR3: TGTGCCAGCAGCGTAACTCCTTCTAGCACAGATACGCAGTATTTT.

The chain combines TRBV7-9 with TRBJ1-5; maybe TRBD1 (5 bases). V gave up 4 bases and J gave up 4 bases, with 8 bases separating them. Germline CDR1 SEHNR, CDR2 FQNEAQ (reference sequence). The CDR3 extends over 13 amino acids. This CDR3 is CASSSAGNQPQHF. In DNA, the CDR3 is TGTGCCAGCAGCTCCGCAGGGAATCAGCCCCAGCATTTT.

The V call is TRBV9, the J call TRBJ1-1; no firm D call. Trimming took 0 bases from V and 7 from J, leaving 10 bases between them. This CDR3 contains 13 residues. Germline V gives CDR1 SGDLS, CDR2 YYNGEE. The DNA for the CDR3 is TGTGCCAGCAGCGTAGTTGGAAGCAGTGAAGCTTTCTTT. Translated: CASSVVGSSEAFF. Supplemented by reference TRBV9 and TRBJ1-1, the full variable domain reads DSGVTQTPKHLITATGQRVTLRCSPRSGDLSVYWYQQSLDQGLQFLIQYYNGEERAKGNILERFSAQQFPDLHSELNLSSLELGDSALYFCASSVVGSSEAFFGQGTRLTVV.

This chain joins TRBV29-1 and TRBJ2-7, with TRBD2 identical over 9 bases. CDR1 is SQVTM and CDR2 is ANQGSEA in the germline V gene. The junction had 12 bases not matched to a gene; V was cut back by 4 bases and J by 2 bases. This CDR3 contains 16 residues. CDR3 loop: CSVGTAAGGFAYEQYF. The CDR3 nucleotides are TGCAGCGTTGGGACGGCAGCGGGGGGTTTCGCCTACGAGCAGTACTTC.

This chain connects TRBV19 to TRBJ1-1; the match to TRBD1 covers 7 bases. This CDR3 is built from 16 residues. The ends lost 3 bases at V and 2 bases at J; junction bases unmatched: 9. Germline assignment: CDR1 LNHDA and CDR2 SQIVND (reference sequence). The CDR3 region is CASSISARGRNTEAFF. The CDR3 DNA is TGTGCCAGTAGTATCTCTGCGAGGGGGCGTAACACTGAAGCTTTCTTT.

The chain carries TRBV19 and TRBJ2-7; 10 bases are a match to TRBD2. The CDR3 consists of 15 residues. With V trimmed by 5 bases and J by 2 bases, 6 bases remained unmatched. Germline V gene lookup returns CDR1 LNHDA and CDR2 SQIVND (reference sequence). CDR3 amino acids: CASSSTSGAAYEQYF. CDR3 in DNA: TGTGCCAGTAGTTCCACTAGCGGGGCCGCCTACGAGCAGTACTTC.

The V and J genes are TRBV7-9 and TRBJ1-1; D is ambiguous. CDR1 SEHNR and CDR2 FQNEAQ come from the germline V gene (reference sequence). Trimming stripped 5 bases from V and 0 bases from J, with 19 bases between. The CDR3 runs 17 residues. In DNA form, the CDR3 reads TGTGCCAGCAGCCCCTCGGGAGGCGGTGTCTTGAACACTGAAGCTTTCTTT. Its protein product is CASSPSGGGVLNTEAFF.

The chain's CDR3 is CASSLFGAQGYTF. The CDR3 region has the DNA TGTGCCAGCAGCTTATTTGGGGCACAGGGCTACACCTTC. This chain joins TRBV7-9 and TRBJ1-2; D is perhaps TRBD1 (5 bases). The V end lost 2 bases, the J end lost 8 bases, and 12 bases lay between the germline ends. The CDR3 has 13 residues. CDR1 and CDR2 (germline): SEHNR, FQNEAQ (reference sequence).

This chain links TRBV28 with TRBJ2-7; 9 bases agree with TRBD1. This CDR3 is built from 15 residues. V lost 2 bases, J lost 7 bases, and 9 bases stayed unmatched. Germline V gene data show CDR1 as MDHEN and CDR2 as SYDVKM. CDR3 amino acids: CASSLTDRGWREQYF. For the CDR3, the DNA is TGTGCCAGCAGTTTAACGGACAGGGGATGGAGGGAGCAGTACTTC.

The chain has TRBV5-1 and TRBJ2-1; 12 nucleotides match TRBD2. J gave up 0 bases and V 3 bases, and 4 bases lay outside the gene matches. The CDR3 consists of 17 residues. Germline loops: CDR1 SGHRS, CDR2 YFSETQ. The CDR3 DNA reads TGCGCCAGCAGCTATGGACTAGCGGGACCCTCCTACAATGAGCAGTTCTTC. Translation gives CASSYGLAGPSYNEQFF.